These 12 T cell receptor beta chains were sequenced from one sample in a study of shared clonotypes between healthy human individuals. The method was immunoSEQ multiplex PCR; TCRdb's version includes in-frame clones alone and lacks a portion of them. The sample comprises approximately 1,500,000 clones, approximately 97% of which are singletons, and approximately 1.2% rests with the top ten. The source material was naive CD4+ T cells sorted from blood. Subset indicated: CD45RA+ positively selected. Source of these receptors: a young man in good health.

This clone was picked up one time. This CDR3 reads CAIRTTRSGGQETQYF. DNA of the CDR3: TGTGCCATCAGGACGACGAGATCCGGGGGCCAAGAGACCCAGTACTTC. This rearrangement joins TRBV10-3 to TRBJ2-5, with D possibly matching TRBD2 (6 bases). Germline V CDR1 and CDR2: ENHRY, SYGVKD. The CDR3 contains 16 residues. The V and J ends lost 6 bases and 1 base respectively, with 18 bases between them.

The chain employs TRBV18 and TRBJ1-2, with TRBD1 matching over 8 bases. The V segment lost 0 bases and the J segment 4 bases; nucleotides outside the gene matches: 7. Germline-derived CDR1 and CDR2 are KGHSH and LQKENI. The CDR3 has 16 residues. CDR3 DNA: TGTGCCAGCTCACCACCGGGACAGGTGGGAAGCTATGGCTACACCTTC. Encoded protein: CASSPPGQVGSYGYTF.

This chain links TRBV7-6 with TRBJ1-1; weak D call: TRBD1 (6 bases). The germline CDR1 and CDR2 sequences are SGHVS and FNYEAQ. CDR3 length: 16 residues. V was pared by 2 bases and J by 10 bases, with 23 bases between. The CDR3 reads CASSLQVRGEQGGAFF. Here the CDR3 DNA reads TGTGCCAGCAGCTTACAGGTTCGGGGAGAACAAGGGGGAGCTTTCTTT.

This clone appeared once. The chain uses TRBV6-5 and TRBJ1-1, with unresolved D. The CDR3 runs to 14 residues. Germline-derived CDR1 and CDR2 are MNHEY and SVGAGI. Trimming pared 1 base from V and 3 bases from J, leaving 9 bases between. This chain's CDR3 is CASSYFGRDTEAFF. The CDR3 DNA reads TGTGCCAGCAGTTACTTCGGCAGAGACACTGAAGCTTTCTTT.

The V and J genes are TRBV25-1 and TRBJ2-3; D ambiguous. Trimming took off 1 base at V and 0 bases at J, with 11 bases between the two ends. This CDR3 spans 16 amino acids. The V gene's germline CDR1 is MGHDK and CDR2 SYGVNS. Here the CDR3 reads CASSESRRGSTDTQYF. The CDR3 nucleotides are TGTGCCAGCAGTGAATCGAGGAGAGGAAGCACAGATACGCAGTATTTT.

This chain connects TRBV29-1 to TRBJ1-2; D is ambiguous. From germline, CDR1 is SQVTM and CDR2 ANQGSEA. CDR3 length: 13 amino acids. With 7 bases removed from V and 7 bases from J, the gap between germline ends came to 19 bases. The CDR3 reads CSAWSVGSGGYTF. The CDR3 DNA reads TGCAGCGCCTGGTCGGTGGGGTCCGGTGGCTACACCTTC.

The chain joins TRBV2 to TRBJ1-1; D not resolved. With 3 bases removed from V and 0 bases from J, the gap between germline ends came to 8 bases. The germline CDR1 and CDR2 sequences are SNHLY and FYNNEI. This CDR3 is built from 14 residues. The CDR3 sequence is CASSDDIMNTEAFF. Written as DNA, the CDR3 is TGTGCCAGCAGTGACGATATAATGAACACTGAAGCTTTCTTT.

A remark on this clone: Distinct nucleotide sequences in the sample also encode this CDR3. V usage is TRBV9 and J usage is TRBJ2-3; D gene unclear. Germline V lookup: CDR1 SGDLS, CDR2 YYNGEE. The CDR3 is 11 residues long. V was shortened by 0 bases and J by 6 bases, with 2 bases between the two germline ends. The DNA for the CDR3 is TGTGCCAGCAGCGTAGGCGATACGCAGTATTTT. It encodes CASSVGDTQYF.

This clone has a single count. The rearrangement uses TRBV7-1 and TRBJ2-7, with 8 nucleotides matching TRBD1. TRBV7-1 is filed as an ORF, its function uncertain. The CDR3 has 14 amino acids. With 4 bases clipped from V and 6 bases from J, the junction kept 8 bases outside the gene matches. CDR3 DNA sequence: TGTGCCAGCAGCTTAGACGGACAGGGTCGCGAGCAGTACTTC. Protein product: CASSLDGQGREQYF.

Of note for this clone: The sample carries other DNA sequences with the same CDR3. The chain joins TRBV7-8 to TRBJ2-7, with TRBD2 matching over 9 bases. This CDR3 spans 14 amino acids. Germline lookup yields CDR1 SGHVS and CDR2 FQNEAQ. After removal of 6 bases from V and 3 bases from J, the junction contained 6 bases not matched to a gene. DNA for the CDR3: TGTGCCAGCAGTTCTTTAGCGGGAGTCTACGAGCAGTACTTC. It translates to CASSSLAGVYEQYF.

This sequence joins TRBV7-6 and TRBJ2-5; possibly TRBD1 for D (6 bases). CDR1 is SGHVS and CDR2 is FNYEAQ in the germline V gene. V lost 1 base and J lost 3, with 12 bases in between. The CDR3 contains 15 residues. The CDR3 region has the DNA TGTGCCAGCAGCTTAGTGGGCAGGGGAGAAGAGACCCAGTACTTC. It translates to CASSLVGRGEETQYF. The full variable domain, rest sourced from reference TRBV7-6 and TRBJ2-5, is GAGVSQSPRYKVTKRGQDVALRCDPISGHVSLYWYRQALGQGPEFLTYFNYEAQQDKSGLPNDRFSAERPEGSISTLTIQRTEQRDSAMYRCASSLVGRGEETQYFGPGTRLLVL.

The chain employs TRBV7-9 and TRBJ2-1, with D perhaps matching TRBD2 (6 bases). The germline V and J ends were trimmed by 5 bases and 8 bases, with 13 bases remaining between them. The CDR3 loop spans 13 amino acids. Germline CDR1 and CDR2: SEHNR and FQNEAQ (reference sequence). The chain's CDR3 is CASSGMGGHEQFF. CDR3 in DNA: TGTGCCAGCAGCGGTATGGGGGGTCATGAGCAGTTCTTC.